This T cell receptor (beta chain) originates from a study of beta chain features in type 1 diabetes. Overall study: All of the samples together had 107,917,701 sorted cells examined.

CDR1 SGHVS and CDR2 FQNEAQ come from the germline V gene. CDR3 length: 12 residues. This clone was counted between two and nine times. An end of the junction does not agree with germline; a read error may underlie this. The authors reverse transcribed all of the isolated RNA, so sequencing captured expressed TCRB transcripts. Sequenced by immunoSEQ multiplex PCR; TCRdb stores in-frame clones only, minus some. The sample holds 810,000 or so clones, about a sixth seen once. The receptor's source is a woman aged 18 to 35 in good health. The sequenced sample consisted of naive CD4+ T cells from blood. V gene TRBV7-8 combines with J gene TRBJ2-7; D call uncertain. CDR3 sequence: CASSFITAAMDF. The CDR3 nucleotides read TGTGCCAGCAGCTTTATTACGGCAGCCATGGACTTC.